This entry lists 7 T cell receptor beta chains sequenced from one sample in a study of Graves' ophthalmopathy and Graves' hyperthyroidism. Amplifying from RNA transcripts, the study obtained TCR beta CDR3 regions. In the first round, RT-PCR was carried out with HTBI primers, and a multiplex PCR formed the second round. TCRdb analysed the multiplex PCR reads with MiXCR anew, one entry per CDR3 protein. Of 1 million to 1.3 million distinct CDR3 sequences detected, less than 45% appear once; the ten largest clones hold around 10%. The sample consisted of peripheral blood or thyroid tissue (not recorded which). These receptors were obtained from an adult man with Graves' hyperthyroidism.

V gene TRBV29-1 combines with J gene TRBJ1-2, with 8 nucleotides matching TRBD1. Per the germline V gene, CDR1 is SQVTM and CDR2 is ANQGSEA. This CDR3 spans 14 amino acids. Losses at the gene ends were 3 bases for V and 5 bases for J; bases not matched to a gene: 8. The DNA for the CDR3 is TGCAGCGTTGACAGGGGGCCCGAAAATTATGGCTACACCTTC. Amino acids: CSVDRGPENYGYTF.

This clonotype was observed a handful of times. The chain joins TRBV9 to TRBJ1-1; D uncertain. The CDR3 is 15 amino acids. V shed 3 bases and J shed 6 bases, with 18 bases lying between them. Germline values: CDR1 SGDLS, CDR2 YYNGEE. CDR3 sequence: CASSGGAGGIAEAFF. CDR3 DNA sequence: TGTGCCAGCAGCGGGGGAGCGGGAGGTATAGCTGAAGCTTTCTTT.

This clonotype showed up many times. The V and J genes are TRBV29-1 and TRBJ1-2, with a possible D match to TRBD1 (6 bases). The CDR3 spans 17 residues. V lost 6 bases to trimming and J lost 3 bases, with 26 bases between them. CDR1 is SQVTM, CDR2 ANQGSEA, per germline. For the CDR3, the DNA is TGCAGCGTGCACAGGGTGGGAACCTCACGGACCTACTATGGCTACACCTTC. Amino acid sequence: CSVHRVGTSRTYYGYTF. Full variable domain (missing parts from reference TRBV29-1 and TRBJ1-2): SAVISQKPSRDICQRGTSLTIQCQVDSQVTMMFWYRQQPGQSLTLIATANQGSEATYESGFVIDKFPISRPNLTFSTLTVSNMSPEDSSIYLCSVHRVGTSRTYYGYTFGSGTRLTVV.

This clonotype was seen many times. This chain links TRBV12-3 or TRBV12-4 with TRBJ1-2; D unclear. CDR3 length equals 13 residues. The ends were cut back, 6 bases at V and 3 bases at J, with 11 bases in the middle. The CDR3 protein is CASSLTQDYGYTF. The CDR3 bases are TGTGCCAGCAGCCTGACCCAAGACTATGGCTACACCTTC.

On this clonotype: In this CDR3 the conserved last residue, phenylalanine or tryptophan, is missing, so a read error is likely. Because the CDR3's place on the DNA is in doubt, the DNA is left out and the CDR3 is given as listed by TCRdb. J is TRBJ1-1 and V is TRBV7-2. The CDR3 length equals 9 residues, ends included. CDR1 and CDR2 (germline): SGHTA, FQGNSA. CDR3: CASSLGSGA.

This clonotype was detected many times. As DNA, the CDR3 is TGCAGTGCCCCTCCTGCCCTATTAGGCAACTATGGCTACACCTTC. This encodes CSAPPALLGNYGYTF. The rearrangement links TRBV20-1 to TRBJ1-2; D is unresolved. Trimming shortened V by 6 bases and J by 2 bases, and 19 bases separated the two germline ends. From germline, CDR1 is DFQATT and CDR2 SNEGSKA (reference sequence). The CDR3 runs to 15 residues.

This clonotype was found many times. V is TRBV19 and J is TRBJ1-5; D uncertain. This CDR3 spans 14 amino acids. V was cut by 9 bases and J by 9 bases, with 21 bases left in between. Germline CDR1 LNHDA, CDR2 SQIVND (reference sequence). This CDR3 is CASRPGSLIGPQHF. The CDR3, as DNA: TGTGCCAGCAGGCCGGGATCCCTAATCGGGCCCCAGCATTTT. Supplemented by reference TRBV19 and TRBJ1-5, the full variable domain reads DGGITQSPKYLFRKEGQNVTLSCEQNLNHDAMYWYRQDPGQGLRLIYYSQIVNDFQKGDIAEGYSVSREKKESFPLTVTSAQKNPTAFYLCASRPGSLIGPQHFGDGTRLSIL.